Below, 13 T cell receptor beta chains from the same sample are listed, as sequenced in a study of blood T cell repertoires in COVID-19 (dated by TCRdb to about 2020). Library preparation employed the immunoSEQ multiplex PCR assay. TCRdb took over this immuneACCESS table, retaining in-frame rearrangements with V and J assigned. Such tables are incomplete; in checked studies, under half of the missing clones stem from an unresolved V gene, and the remainder is unexplained. The sample yields 250,000 or so clones; 85% to 90% were counted once. The ten most abundant clones make up roughly 2.2% of the sample. The sequenced sample was peripheral blood. The receptors stem from a woman in her fifties or sixties with COVID-19, enrolled during active disease.

The gene calls are TRBV18 and TRBJ1-2, with TRBD1 matching 9 bases. This CDR3 has 16 residues. V trimming: 4 bases; J trimming: 8 bases; junction bases outside the gene matches: 14. CDR1 and CDR2 (germline): KGHSH, LQKENI. As DNA, the CDR3 is TGTGCCAGCTCACAAGAAAATACAGGGGGCCAGGGAGGCTACACCTTC. It translates to CASSQENTGGQGGYTF.

The rearrangement links TRBV4-2 to TRBJ2-7; 10 nucleotides line up with TRBD2. CDR3 length: 17 residues. V dropped 1 base and J dropped 2; count of bases not matched to a gene: 8. CDR1 is LGHNA, CDR2 YNFKEQ, per germline. CDR3 nucleotides: TGTGCCAGCAGCCAAGCCTTCCTAGCGGGGGTGACCTACGAGCAGTACTTC. Residues: CASSQAFLAGVTYEQYF.

This clone has only one observation. V gene TRBV6-1 combines with J gene TRBJ1-5, with TRBD1 identical over 7 bases. In germline, CDR1 is MNHNS, CDR2 SASEGT. The CDR3 covers 16 residues. J was trimmed by 0 bases and V by 4 bases; bases with no gene match: 6. CDR3 loop: CASSVGTVSSNQPQHF. As DNA, the CDR3 is TGTGCCAGCAGTGTCGGGACAGTCTCTAGCAATCAGCCCCAGCATTTT.

This chain uses TRBV5-6 with TRBJ2-5, with 13 nucleotides matching TRBD2. From germline, CDR1 is SGHDT and CDR2 YYEEEE. V lost 4 bases to trimming and J lost 3 bases; unmatched junction nucleotides: 3. The CDR3 is 15 amino acids. The CDR3 coding sequence is TGTGCCAGCAGCGGCGGGACTAGCGGGGAAGAGACCCAGTACTTC. Translation: CASSGGTSGEETQYF. Complete variable domain (other parts from reference TRBV5-6 and TRBJ2-5): DAGVTQSPTHLIKTRGQQVTLRCSPKSGHDTVSWYQQALGQGPQFIFQYYEEEERQRGNFPDRFSGHQFPNYSSELNVNALLLGDSALYLCASSGGTSGEETQYFGPGTRLLVL.

V is TRBV16 and J is TRBJ2-1, with a weak D call TRBD2 (5 bases). Germline CDR1 KGHSY, CDR2 FQNENV. V gave up 4 bases and J gave up 8 bases, with 9 bases separating them. The CDR3 length is 12 residues. Here the CDR3 DNA reads TGTGCCAGCAGCCGAGGCGGGTATGAGCAGTTCTTC. Translated, it gives CASSRGGYEQFF.

The V call is TRBV12-3 or TRBV12-4, the J call TRBJ1-2; a weak D match, TRBD1 (5 bases). This CDR3 has 12 amino acids. V was trimmed by 7 bases and J by 8 bases, leaving 14 bases between them. DNA for the CDR3: TGTGCCAGCACCCTTGGGGGGAGGGGCTACACCTTC. It encodes CASTLGGRGYTF.

This clone came up a few times. The rearrangement joins TRBV15 to TRBJ1-1; D is uncertain. The germline V gene has CDR1 LNHNV and CDR2 YYDKDF (reference sequence). The CDR3 is 14 residues long. V dropped 0 bases and J dropped 4 bases, with 9 bases sitting between them. The CDR3 DNA sequence: TGTGCCACCAGCAGAGATCGGGTAGGCACTGAAGCTTTCTTT. It is translated as CATSRDRVGTEAFF.

The V call is TRBV5-1, the J call TRBJ2-3; D unclear. The CDR3 has 15 residues. CDR1 is SGHRS and CDR2 is YFSETQ in the germline V gene. V lost 0 bases to trimming and J lost 4 bases, with 12 bases between them. CDR3 protein: CASSLAYDRADTQYF. CDR3 coding DNA: TGCGCCAGCAGCTTGGCCTATGACCGGGCAGATACGCAGTATTTT.

V gene TRBV2 combines with J gene TRBJ1-5; TRBD1 aligns across 10 bases. V was clipped by 7 bases and J by 1 base; unmatched bases: 7. From germline, CDR1 is SNHLY and CDR2 FYNNEI. The CDR3 is 16 amino acids. CDR3: CASKGTGAMSNQPQHF. CDR3 nucleotides: TGTGCCAGCAAAGGGACAGGGGCTATGAGCAATCAGCCCCAGCATTTT.

The chain joins TRBV5-1 to TRBJ2-2; TRBD1 is a possible D gene (7 bases). V shed 4 bases and J shed 2 bases, with 21 bases lying between them. The germline V gene has CDR1 SGHRS and CDR2 YFSETQ. There are 18 residues in the CDR3. In DNA, the CDR3 is TGCGCCAGCAGCCGGGGGACAGCCGGCGGGCCCAACACCGGGGAGCTGTTTTTT. Translating gives CASSRGTAGGPNTGELFF.

The chain combines TRBV15 with TRBJ2-2; no reliable D call. The germline gives CDR1 LNHNV, CDR2 YYDKDF (reference sequence). The CDR3 covers 13 residues. The V and J ends lost 2 bases and 6 bases respectively, with 7 bases between them. CDR3 in DNA: TGTGCCACCAGCAGATTACAGTCCGGGGAGCTGTTTTTT. It yields the protein CATSRLQSGELFF.

This chain joins TRBV5-1 and TRBJ1-5; weak D call: TRBD1 (6 bases). The germline V and J ends were trimmed by 0 bases and 5 bases, with 12 bases remaining between them. The CDR3 totals 15 residues. The V gene's germline CDR1 is SGHRS and CDR2 YFSETQ. Here the CDR3 DNA reads TGCGCCAGCAGCTTGGGAGGGGGGGCTTATCAGCCCCAGCATTTT. Protein sequence: CASSLGGGAYQPQHF.

To note about this clone: The CDR3 end shows no conserved phenylalanine or tryptophan, and so a read error is likely. This rearrangement joins TRBV4-3 to TRBJ2-7; 11 positions agree with TRBD1. Germline V gene data show CDR1 as LGHNA and CDR2 as YSLEER. V gave up 1 base and J gave up 5 bases; unmatched junction bases: 1. The CDR3 is made up of 14 amino acids. CDR3 amino acids: CASSQGTGGNEQYL. The CDR3 DNA follows: TGCGCCAGCAGCCAAGGGACAGGGGGCAACGAGCAGTACCTC.